Many counts were recorded for the clone carrying this T cell receptor beta chain. Its antigen remains unknown. The CDR3 totals 15 residues. Attachment of unique molecular identifiers was made to individual cDNA molecules. MiXCR was run by TCRdb on the 5' RACE reads, yielding one entry per CDR3 protein. The table shows about 61,000 distinct CDR3 sequences, with 11% occurring only once. The entry originates in a study of early T cells in non-severe SARS-CoV-2 infection. The study's findings and limits: Private and CD4 specificities were missed by VDJdb matching, skewed to anti-spike CD8.

The chain is built from TRBV21-1 and TRBJ2-7; TRBD1, the table's D call, lacks a check against the DNA. TRBV21-1 is a pseudogene segment. The sequencing input was whole blood. The receptor comes from an adult who was a healthcare worker with PCR-confirmed SARS-CoV-2 infection or an uninfected control (not recorded which). CDR3 region: CASSPRQGARYEQYF. CDR3 nucleotide sequence: TGTGCCAGCAGCCCGAGACAGGGGGCGCGATACGAGCAGTACTTC.